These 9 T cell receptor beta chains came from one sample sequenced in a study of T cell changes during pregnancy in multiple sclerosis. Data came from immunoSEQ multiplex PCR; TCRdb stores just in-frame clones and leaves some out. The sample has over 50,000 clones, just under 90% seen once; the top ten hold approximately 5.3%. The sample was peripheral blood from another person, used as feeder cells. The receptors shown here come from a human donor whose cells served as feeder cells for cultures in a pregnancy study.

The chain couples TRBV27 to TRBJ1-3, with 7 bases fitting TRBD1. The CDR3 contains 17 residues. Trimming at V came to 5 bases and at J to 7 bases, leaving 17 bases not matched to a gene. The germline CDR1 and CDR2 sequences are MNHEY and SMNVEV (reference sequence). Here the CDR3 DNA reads TGTGCCAGCAGTGCCTCACCCCCGGGACTCAGGGGGAACACCATATATTTT. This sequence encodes CASSASPPGLRGNTIYF.

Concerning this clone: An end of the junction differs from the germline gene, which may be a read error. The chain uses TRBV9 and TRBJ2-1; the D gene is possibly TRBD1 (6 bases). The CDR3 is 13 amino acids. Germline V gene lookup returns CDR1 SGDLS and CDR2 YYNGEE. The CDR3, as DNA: TGTGCCAGCAGCGTGGGTGACAGGACCAGTCGCCTCTTC. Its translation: CASSVGDRTSRLF.

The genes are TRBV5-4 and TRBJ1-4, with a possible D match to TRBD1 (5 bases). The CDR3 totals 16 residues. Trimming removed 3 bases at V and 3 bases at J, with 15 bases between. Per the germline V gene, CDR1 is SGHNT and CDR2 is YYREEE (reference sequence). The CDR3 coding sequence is TGTGCCAGCAGCTCGGACCCCAGGGCTGCTAATGAAAAACTGTTTTTT. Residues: CASSSDPRAANEKLFF.

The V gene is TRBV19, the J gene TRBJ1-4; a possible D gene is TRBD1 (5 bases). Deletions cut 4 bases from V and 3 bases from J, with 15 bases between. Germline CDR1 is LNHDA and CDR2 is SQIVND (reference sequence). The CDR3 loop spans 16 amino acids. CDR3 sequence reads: CASSTPRQFPNEKLFF. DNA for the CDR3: TGTGCCAGTAGTACCCCTCGACAGTTTCCTAATGAAAAACTGTTTTTT. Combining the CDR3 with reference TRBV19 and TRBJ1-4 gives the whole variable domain DGGITQSPKYLFRKEGQNVTLSCEQNLNHDAMYWYRQDPGQGLRLIYYSQIVNDFQKGDIAEGYSVSREKKESFPLTVTSAQKNPTAFYLCASSTPRQFPNEKLFFGSGTQLSVL.

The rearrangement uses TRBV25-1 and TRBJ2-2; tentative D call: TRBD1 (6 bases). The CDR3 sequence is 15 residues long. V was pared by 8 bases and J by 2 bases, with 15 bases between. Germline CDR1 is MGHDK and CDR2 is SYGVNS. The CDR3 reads CASHSSGTNTGELFF. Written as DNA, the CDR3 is TGTGCCAGCCACTCGTCGGGGACAAACACCGGGGAGCTGTTTTTT.

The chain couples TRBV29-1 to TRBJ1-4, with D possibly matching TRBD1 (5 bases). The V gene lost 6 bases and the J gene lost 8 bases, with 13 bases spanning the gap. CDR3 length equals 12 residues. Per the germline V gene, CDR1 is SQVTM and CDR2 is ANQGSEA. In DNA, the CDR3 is TGCAGCGTCGGACATACATCGGAAAAACTGTTTTTT. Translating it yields CSVGHTSEKLFF.

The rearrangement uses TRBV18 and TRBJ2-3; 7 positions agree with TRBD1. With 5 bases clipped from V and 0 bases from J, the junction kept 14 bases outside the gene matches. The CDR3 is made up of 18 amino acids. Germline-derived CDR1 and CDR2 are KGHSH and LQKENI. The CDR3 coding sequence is TGTGCCAGCTCAGACCGACGGGACAGCCTCACTAGCACAGATACGCAGTATTTT. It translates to CASSDRRDSLTSTDTQYF.

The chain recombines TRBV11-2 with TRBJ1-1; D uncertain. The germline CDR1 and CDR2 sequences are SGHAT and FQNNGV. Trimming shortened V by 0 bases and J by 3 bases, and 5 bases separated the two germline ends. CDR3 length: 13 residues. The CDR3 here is CASSLDSYTEAFF. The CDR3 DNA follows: TGTGCCAGCAGCTTAGACAGTTACACTGAAGCTTTCTTT.

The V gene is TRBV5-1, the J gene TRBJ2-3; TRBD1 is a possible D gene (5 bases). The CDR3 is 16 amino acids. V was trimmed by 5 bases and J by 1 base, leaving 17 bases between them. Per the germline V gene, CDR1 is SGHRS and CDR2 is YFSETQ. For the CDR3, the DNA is TGCGCCAGCAGAAAGGGGCTCAGGGATGGCACAGATACGCAGTATTTT. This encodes CASRKGLRDGTDTQYF.